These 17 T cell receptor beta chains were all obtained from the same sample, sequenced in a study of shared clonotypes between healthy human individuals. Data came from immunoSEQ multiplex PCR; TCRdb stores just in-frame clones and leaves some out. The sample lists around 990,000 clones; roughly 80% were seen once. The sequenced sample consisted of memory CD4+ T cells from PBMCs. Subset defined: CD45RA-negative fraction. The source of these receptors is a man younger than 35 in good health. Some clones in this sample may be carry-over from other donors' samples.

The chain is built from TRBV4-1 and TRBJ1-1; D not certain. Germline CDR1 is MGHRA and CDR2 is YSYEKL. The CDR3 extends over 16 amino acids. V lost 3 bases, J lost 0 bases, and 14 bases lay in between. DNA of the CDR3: TGCGCCAGCAGCCAGGTATTGAGAGCAGTGAACACTGAAGCTTTCTTT. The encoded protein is CASSQVLRAVNTEAFF.

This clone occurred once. As DNA, the CDR3 is TGTGCCAGCACCCCGGGGCGTAACTATGGCTACACCTTC. Its translation: CASTPGRNYGYTF. This chain joins TRBV14 and TRBJ1-2, with D possibly being TRBD1 (5 bases). The CDR3 length is 13 residues. V gave up 7 bases and J gave up 1 base, with 10 bases separating them. Germline V gene lookup returns CDR1 SGHDN and CDR2 FVKESK.

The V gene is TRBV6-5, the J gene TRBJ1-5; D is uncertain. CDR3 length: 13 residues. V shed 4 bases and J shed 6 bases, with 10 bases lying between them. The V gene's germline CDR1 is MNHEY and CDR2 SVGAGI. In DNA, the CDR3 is TGTGCCAGCAGTTCAACGAAGAGTCAGCCCCAGCATTTT. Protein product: CASSSTKSQPQHF.

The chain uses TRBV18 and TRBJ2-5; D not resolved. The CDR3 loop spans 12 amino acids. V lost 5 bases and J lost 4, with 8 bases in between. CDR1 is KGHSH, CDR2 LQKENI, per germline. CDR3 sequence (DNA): TGTGCCAGCTCATCGGACGGAGAGACCCAGTACTTC. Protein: CASSSDGETQYF.

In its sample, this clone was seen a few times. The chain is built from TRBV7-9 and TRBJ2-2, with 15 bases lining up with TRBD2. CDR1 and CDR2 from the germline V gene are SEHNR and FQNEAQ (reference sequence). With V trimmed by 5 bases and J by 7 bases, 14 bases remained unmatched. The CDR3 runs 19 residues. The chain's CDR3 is CASSPLFRTSGRGLGELFF. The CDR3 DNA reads TGTGCCAGCAGCCCCCTCTTCAGGACTAGCGGGAGGGGTCTCGGGGAGCTGTTTTTT.

CDR3 residues: CASSLRPLAEKLFF. CDR3 DNA: TGTGCCAGCAGTCTCCGCCCTCTGGCTGAAAAACTGTTTTTT. The chain combines TRBV6-5 with TRBJ1-4; D is ambiguous. Trimming took 5 bases from V and 7 from J, leaving 14 bases between them. Germline V gene lookup returns CDR1 MNHEY and CDR2 SVGAGI. This CDR3 is built from 14 residues.

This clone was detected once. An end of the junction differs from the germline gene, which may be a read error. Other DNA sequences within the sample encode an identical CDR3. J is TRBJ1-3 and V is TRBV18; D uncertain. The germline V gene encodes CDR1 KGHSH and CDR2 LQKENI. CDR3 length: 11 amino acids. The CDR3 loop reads CASSLGNTIYF. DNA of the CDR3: TGTGCTAGCTCACTAGGAAACACCATATATTTT.

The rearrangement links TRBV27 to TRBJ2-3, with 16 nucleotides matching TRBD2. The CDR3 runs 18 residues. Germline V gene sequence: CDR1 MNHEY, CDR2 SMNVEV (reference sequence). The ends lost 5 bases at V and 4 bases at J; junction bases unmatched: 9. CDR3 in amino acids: CASSPRGTSGRAADTQYF. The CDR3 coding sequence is TGTGCCAGCAGTCCCCGGGGGACTAGCGGGAGGGCCGCAGATACGCAGTATTTT.

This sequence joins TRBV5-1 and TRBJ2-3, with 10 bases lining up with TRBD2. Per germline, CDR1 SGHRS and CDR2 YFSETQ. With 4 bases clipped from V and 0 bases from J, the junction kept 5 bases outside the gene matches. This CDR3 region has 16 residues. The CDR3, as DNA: TGCGCCAGCAGCCCCCGGGGACTAGCGAGCACAGATACGCAGTATTTT. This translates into CASSPRGLASTDTQYF.

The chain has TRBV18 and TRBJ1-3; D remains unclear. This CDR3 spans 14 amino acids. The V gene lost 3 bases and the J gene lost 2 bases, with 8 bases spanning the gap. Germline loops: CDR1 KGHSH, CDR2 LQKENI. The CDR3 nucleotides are TGTGCCAGCTCACCGGCCGGCGCTGGAAACACCATATATTTT. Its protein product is CASSPAGAGNTIYF.

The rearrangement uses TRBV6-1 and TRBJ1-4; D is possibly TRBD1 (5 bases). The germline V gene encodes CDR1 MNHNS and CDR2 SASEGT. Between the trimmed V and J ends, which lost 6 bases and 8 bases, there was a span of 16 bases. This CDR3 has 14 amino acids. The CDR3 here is CASRKGKASEKLFF. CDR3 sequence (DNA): TGTGCCAGCAGAAAGGGGAAGGCGAGCGAAAAACTGTTTTTT.

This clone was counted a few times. The DNA of the CDR3 is TGTGCCAGCAGTTCTATCAGGGAGCAGTTCTTC. Translating it yields CASSSIREQFF. This rearrangement joins TRBV28 to TRBJ2-1; D is undetermined. The CDR3 length is 11 residues. Deletions cut 4 bases from V and 10 bases from J, with 8 bases between. Germline lookup yields CDR1 MDHEN and CDR2 SYDVKM.

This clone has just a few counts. CDR3 sequence reads: CASSLVPEAYNEQFF. DNA for the CDR3: TGTGCCAGCAGCTTAGTTCCAGAGGCCTACAATGAGCAGTTCTTC. V gene TRBV7-4 combines with J gene TRBJ2-1, with D hard to call. V was cut by 1 base and J by 2 bases, with 9 bases left in between. Germline V CDR1 and CDR2: SGHVT, SQSDAQ. The CDR3 spans 15 residues.

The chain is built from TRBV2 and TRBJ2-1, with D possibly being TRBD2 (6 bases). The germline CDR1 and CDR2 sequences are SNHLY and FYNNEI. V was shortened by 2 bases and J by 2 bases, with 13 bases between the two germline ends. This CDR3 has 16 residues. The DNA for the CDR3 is TGTGCCAGCAGTGAACGGGGGTCCTATGCCTACAATGAGCAGTTCTTC. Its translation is CASSERGSYAYNEQFF.

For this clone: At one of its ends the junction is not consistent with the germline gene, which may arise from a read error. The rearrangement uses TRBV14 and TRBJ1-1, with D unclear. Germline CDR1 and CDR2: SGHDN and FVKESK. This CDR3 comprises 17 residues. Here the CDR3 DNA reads TGTGCCAGCAACCAAATCCGAACGGCCGGTTCGAACACTGAAGCTTTCTTT. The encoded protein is CASNQIRTAGSNTEAFF.

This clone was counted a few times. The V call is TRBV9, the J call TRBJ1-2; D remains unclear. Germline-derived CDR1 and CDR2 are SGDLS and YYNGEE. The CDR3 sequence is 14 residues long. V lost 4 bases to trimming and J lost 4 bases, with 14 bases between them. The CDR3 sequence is CASSPRADSYGYTF. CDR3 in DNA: TGTGCCAGCAGCCCACGAGCCGATTCCTATGGCTACACCTTC. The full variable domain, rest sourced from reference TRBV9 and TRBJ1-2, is DSGVTQTPKHLITATGQRVTLRCSPRSGDLSVYWYQQSLDQGLQFLIQYYNGEERAKGNILERFSAQQFPDLHSELNLSSLELGDSALYFCASSPRADSYGYTFGSGTRLTVV.

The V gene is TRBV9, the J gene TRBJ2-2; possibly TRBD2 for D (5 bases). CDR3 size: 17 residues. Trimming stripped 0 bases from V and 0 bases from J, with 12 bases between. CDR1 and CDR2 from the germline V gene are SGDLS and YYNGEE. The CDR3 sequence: CASSVEDVSANTGELFF. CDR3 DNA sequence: TGTGCCAGCAGCGTAGAGGATGTTAGCGCGAACACCGGGGAGCTGTTTTTT.